A selection of T cell receptor beta chains follows, all from one sample in a study of PD-1 blockade in mismatch repair-deficient tumors. Repertoires were generated with immunoSEQ multiplex PCR, while TCRdb's copy carries only in-frame clones and drops some. The sample yields fewer than 100,000 clones, 81% seen once. This specimen consisted of peripheral blood, obtained 12 weeks after starting pembrolizumab. These receptors were taken from an adult with mismatch repair-deficient cancer. The CDR3 runs from the conserved cysteine through the conserved F or W. The order of the fields is D gene, V gene, clone size, J gene, CDR3 DNA, CDR3 protein. A D gene is named only where the DNA matches it firmly. A clone size is listed for some rows: how often the clone was seen (once, few, many), or a class if it is expanded.

-,TRBV4-1,-,TRBJ2-1,TGCGCCAGCAGCCAAGCGGCTAGCGACAATGAGCAGTTCTTC,CASSQAASDNEQFF
-,TRBV6-6,-,TRBJ1-2,TGTGCCACCCACCGGGCGGACTATGGCTACACCTTC,CATHRADYGYTF
-,TRBV13,-,TRBJ1-5,TGTGCCAGCAGTCAGGCCCGTCAGCCCCAGCATTTT,CASSQARQPQHF
TRBD1,TRBV14,-,TRBJ1-2,TGTGCCAGCAGCCAAGGGACAGGGGACGCCTATGGCTACACCTTC,CASSQGTGDAYGYTF
-,TRBV6-9,-,TRBJ1-5,TGTGCCAGCAGACCCCCAGGGCACAATCAGCCCCAGCATTTT,CASRPPGHNQPQHF
TRBD2,TRBV4-1,few,TRBJ2-1,TGCGCCAGCAGACTAGCGGCGTTGGCCTACAATGAGCAGTTCTTC,CASRLAALAYNEQFF
-,TRBV5-1,few,TRBJ2-7,TGCGCCAGCAGAGACTCAACCTACGAGCAGTACTTC,CASRDSTYEQYF
TRBD2,TRBV7-9,-,TRBJ2-1,TGTGCCAGCAGCTCTAGCGGGGGCGTTGAGCAGTTCTTC,CASSSSGGVEQFF
-,TRBV6-6,-,TRBJ2-6,TGTGCCAGCAGTTACGGTTCCTCTGGGGCCAACGTCCTGACTTTC,CASSYGSSGANVLTF
-,TRBV5-6,-,TRBJ2-1,TGTGCCAGCAGCTTGAAGAGCGGCACTTACAATGAGCAGTTCTTC,CASSLKSGTYNEQFF
-,TRBV27,-,TRBJ1-1,TGTGCCAGCAGTTCCTCAGGGTACGCAGACACTGAAGCTTTCTTT,CASSSSGYADTEAFF
-,TRBV25-1,once,TRBJ2-6,TGTGCCAGCAGTGCAGTCTGGGCCAACGTCCTGACTTTC,CASSAVWANVLTF